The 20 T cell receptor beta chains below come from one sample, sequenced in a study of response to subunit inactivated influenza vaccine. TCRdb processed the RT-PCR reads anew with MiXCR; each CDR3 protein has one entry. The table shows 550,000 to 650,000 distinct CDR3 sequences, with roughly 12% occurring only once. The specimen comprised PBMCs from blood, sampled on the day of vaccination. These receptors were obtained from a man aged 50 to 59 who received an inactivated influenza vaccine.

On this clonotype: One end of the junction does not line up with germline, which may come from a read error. In DNA form, the CDR3 reads TGCAGCGTTCTAGTCCAATGGGGAACAGCTTTTTTT. It translates to CSVLVQWGTAFF. V usage is TRBV29-1 and J usage is TRBJ1-1; no clear D gene. The germline V gene has CDR1 SQVTM and CDR2 ANQGSEA. This CDR3 spans 12 amino acids.

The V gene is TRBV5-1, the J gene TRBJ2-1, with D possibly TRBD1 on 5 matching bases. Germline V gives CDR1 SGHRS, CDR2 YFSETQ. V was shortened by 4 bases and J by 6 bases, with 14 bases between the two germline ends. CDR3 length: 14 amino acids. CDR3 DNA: TGCGCCAGCAGCCCAGGGCAATCGGGCAATGAGCAGTTCTTC. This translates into CASSPGQSGNEQFF.

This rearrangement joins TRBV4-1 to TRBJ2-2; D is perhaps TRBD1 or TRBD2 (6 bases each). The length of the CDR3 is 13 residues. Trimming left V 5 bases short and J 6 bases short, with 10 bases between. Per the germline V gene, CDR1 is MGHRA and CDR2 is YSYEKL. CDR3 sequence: CASSERGAGELFF. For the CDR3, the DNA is TGCGCCAGCAGCGAAAGGGGGGCCGGGGAGCTGTTTTTT.

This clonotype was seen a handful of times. The CDR3 protein is CASSLGSEPNTEAFF. CDR3 coding DNA: TGTGCCAGCAGCTTAGGAAGTGAGCCGAACACTGAAGCTTTCTTT. The J gene is TRBJ1-1, the V gene TRBV7-2; no clear D gene. V lost 1 base, J lost 1 base, and 10 bases lay in between. This CDR3 spans 15 amino acids. The germline CDR1 and CDR2 sequences are SGHTA and FQGNSA.

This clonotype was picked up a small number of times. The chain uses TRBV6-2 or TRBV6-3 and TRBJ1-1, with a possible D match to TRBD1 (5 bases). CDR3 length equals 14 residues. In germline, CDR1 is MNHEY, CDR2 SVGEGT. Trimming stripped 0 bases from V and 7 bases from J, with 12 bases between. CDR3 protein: CASSYSRQLFEAFF. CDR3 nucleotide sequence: TGTGCCAGCAGTTACTCGCGACAGCTTTTTGAAGCTTTCTTT.

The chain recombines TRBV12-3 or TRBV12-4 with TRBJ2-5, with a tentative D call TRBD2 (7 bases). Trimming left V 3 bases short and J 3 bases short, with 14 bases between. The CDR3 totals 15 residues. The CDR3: CASSFEGGLKETQYF. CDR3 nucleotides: TGTGCCAGCAGTTTTGAGGGGGGGCTTAAAGAGACCCAGTACTTC.

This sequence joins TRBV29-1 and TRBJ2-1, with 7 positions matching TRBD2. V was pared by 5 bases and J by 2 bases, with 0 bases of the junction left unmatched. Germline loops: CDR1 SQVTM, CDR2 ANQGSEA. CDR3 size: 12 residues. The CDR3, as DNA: TGCAGCGTTAGCGGGGCCTACAATGAGCAGTTCTTC. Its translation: CSVSGAYNEQFF.

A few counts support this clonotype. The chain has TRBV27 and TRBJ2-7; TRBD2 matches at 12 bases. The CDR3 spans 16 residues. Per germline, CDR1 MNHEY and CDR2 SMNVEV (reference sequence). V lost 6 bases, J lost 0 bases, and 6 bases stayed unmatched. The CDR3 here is CASSRTSGVFSYEQYF. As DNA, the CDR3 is TGTGCCAGCAGCCGGACTAGCGGGGTCTTCTCCTACGAGCAGTACTTC.

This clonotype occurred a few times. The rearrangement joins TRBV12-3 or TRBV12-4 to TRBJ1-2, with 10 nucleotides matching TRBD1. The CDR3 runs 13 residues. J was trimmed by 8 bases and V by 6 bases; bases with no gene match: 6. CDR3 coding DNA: TGTGCCAGCAGGCGGGACAGGGGATTCGGCTACACCTTC. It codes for CASRRDRGFGYTF.

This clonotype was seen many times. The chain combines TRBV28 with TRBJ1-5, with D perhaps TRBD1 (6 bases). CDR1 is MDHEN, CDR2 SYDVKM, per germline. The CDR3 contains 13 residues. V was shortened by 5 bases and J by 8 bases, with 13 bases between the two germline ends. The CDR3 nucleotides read TGTGCCAGCAGTAGACAGGTTTTGGAGCCCCAGCATTTT. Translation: CASSRQVLEPQHF.

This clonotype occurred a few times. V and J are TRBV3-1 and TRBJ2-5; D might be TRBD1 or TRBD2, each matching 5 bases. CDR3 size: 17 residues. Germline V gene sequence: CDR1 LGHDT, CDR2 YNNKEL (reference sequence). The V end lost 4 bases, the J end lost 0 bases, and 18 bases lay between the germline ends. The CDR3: CASSLLAGTGHQETQYF. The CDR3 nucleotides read TGTGCCAGCAGCCTACTCGCAGGGACGGGGCACCAAGAGACCCAGTACTTC.

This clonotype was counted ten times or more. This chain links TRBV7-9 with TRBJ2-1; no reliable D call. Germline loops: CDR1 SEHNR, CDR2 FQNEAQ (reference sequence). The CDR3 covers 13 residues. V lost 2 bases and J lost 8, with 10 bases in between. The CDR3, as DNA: TGTGCCAGCAGCTTAACCGGAGTCTATGAGCAGTTCTTC. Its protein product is CASSLTGVYEQFF.

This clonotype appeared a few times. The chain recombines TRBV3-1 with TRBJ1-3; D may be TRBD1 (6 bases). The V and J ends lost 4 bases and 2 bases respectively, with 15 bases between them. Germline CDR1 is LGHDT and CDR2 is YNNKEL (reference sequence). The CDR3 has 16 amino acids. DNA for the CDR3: TGTGCCAGCAGCCCGCTTATAACAGGGACTGGAAACACCATATATTTT. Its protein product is CASSPLITGTGNTIYF.

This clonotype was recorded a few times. CDR3 protein: CASSRETAKGQGETQYF. CDR3 coding DNA: TGCGCCAGCAGCCGCGAAACCGCTAAGGGGCAGGGGGAGACCCAGTACTTC. This chain links TRBV4-3 with TRBJ2-5; D is perhaps TRBD1 (6 bases). V lost 4 bases and J 5 bases, leaving 23 bases between the germline ends. CDR1 LGHNA and CDR2 YSLEER come from the germline V gene. This CDR3 contains 17 residues.

This CDR3 reads CSAPGTSGYTGELFF. The CDR3 nucleotides are TGCAGTGCCCCCGGGACTAGCGGTTACACCGGGGAGCTGTTTTTT. The V gene is TRBV20-1, the J gene TRBJ2-2; the match to TRBD2 covers 11 bases. The V segment lost 6 bases and the J segment 3 bases; nucleotides outside the gene matches: 6. CDR3 length: 15 amino acids. CDR1 is DFQATT, CDR2 SNEGSKA, per germline (reference sequence).

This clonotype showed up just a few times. As DNA, the CDR3 is TGTGCCAGCAGCCCAAGCAAGGGGTCAGGGAACACTGAAGCTTTCTTT. Its protein is CASSPSKGSGNTEAFF. The chain combines TRBV6-1 with TRBJ1-1, with D perhaps matching TRBD1 (5 bases). Germline-derived CDR1 and CDR2 are MNHNS and SASEGT. The CDR3 extends over 16 amino acids. V was clipped by 6 bases and J by 1 base, with 18 bases between them.

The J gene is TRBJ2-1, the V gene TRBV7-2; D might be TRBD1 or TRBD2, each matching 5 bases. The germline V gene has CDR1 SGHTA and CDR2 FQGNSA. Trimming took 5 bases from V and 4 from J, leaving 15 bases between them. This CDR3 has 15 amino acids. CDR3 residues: CASSTRRGGYNEQFF. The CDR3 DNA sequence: TGTGCCAGCAGCACCAGACGGGGCGGATACAATGAGCAGTTCTTC.

CDR3 coding DNA: TGTGCCAGCAGTTACTCTTGGGCGGGGAAGATAGATACGCAGTATTTT. Protein sequence: CASSYSWAGKIDTQYF. The rearrangement uses TRBV6-5 and TRBJ2-3; D is perhaps TRBD2 (6 bases). Germline CDR1 and CDR2: MNHEY and SVGAGI. The V end was cut by 0 bases, the J end by 5 bases, with 15 bases between. The CDR3 contains 16 residues.

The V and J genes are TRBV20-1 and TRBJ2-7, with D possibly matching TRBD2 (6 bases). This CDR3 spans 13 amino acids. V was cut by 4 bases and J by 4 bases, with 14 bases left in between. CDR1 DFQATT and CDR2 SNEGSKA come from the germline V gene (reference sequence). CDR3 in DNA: TGCAGTGCTACTCCCGCGGGATCATACGAGCAGTACTTC. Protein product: CSATPAGSYEQYF.

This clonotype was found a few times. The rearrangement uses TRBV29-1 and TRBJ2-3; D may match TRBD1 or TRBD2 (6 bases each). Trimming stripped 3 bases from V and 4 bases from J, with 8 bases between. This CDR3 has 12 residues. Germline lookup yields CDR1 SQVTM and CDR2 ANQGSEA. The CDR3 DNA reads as TGCAGCGTTGATAGGGGGGCAGATACGCAGTATTTT. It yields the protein CSVDRGADTQYF.